This TCR beta chain was captured in a study of identical twins. Study-wide results and limits: Excess low generation probability was seen in twin-shared out-of-frame alpha sequences. Whereas memory repertoires showed no such difference, abundant cord blood beta clonotypes carried fewer insertions.

Via MiXCR, TCRdb re-called the 5' RACE reads, giving one row per CDR3 protein. This table holds about 240,000 distinct CDR3 sequences, 7% to 8.5% found once. This clonotype was seen a few times. Its specificity is not known. Losses at the gene ends were 3 bases for V and 0 bases for J; bases not matched to a gene: 6. The germline CDR1 and CDR2 sequences are KGHDR and SFDVKD. This CDR3 has 18 residues. The sample also formed part of further work on yellow fever vaccine responses in identical twins. That report adds: Convergence reportedly seemed to mark part of the twins' vaccine T cell response, with personalization marking the rest.

This TCR derives from a woman younger than 30 in good health. The source material was CD8+ T cells sorted from blood. The V and J genes are TRBV24-1 and TRBJ2-6; 8 nucleotides line up with TRBD1. The CDR3 DNA is TGTGCCACCAGTGATCCAAGGACAGGGAGCTCTGGGGCCAACGTCCTGACTTTC. Protein: CATSDPRTGSSGANVLTF.